This T cell receptor (beta chain) emerged from a study of blood T cells in healthy people across ages. Whole-study findings and limits: Per million T cells, the diversity of TCR beta decreased roughly linearly as age advanced. Nothing was known about donor CMV status, and this possibly confounded expanded clonotype changes.

Using a J-beta primer mix together with a sample-barcoded 5' primer, a second PCR was run for about 6 to 11 cycles. TCRdb reprocessed the 5' RACE reads with MiXCR, giving one entry per CDR3 protein. The data contain just under 900,000 distinct CDR3 sequences, about 30% of them singletons. There are many counts of this clonotype. Its specificity is not known. Germline V gives CDR1 SGHRS, CDR2 YFSETQ. With 2 bases clipped from V and 4 bases from J, the junction kept 5 bases outside the gene matches. CDR3 length: 14 amino acids. The chain uses TRBV5-1 and TRBJ2-7; TRBD1 agrees at 8 bases. This receptor was taken from a woman over 75 in good health. Sequencing was performed on blood. CDR3 nucleotide sequence: TGCGCCAGCAGCTTATCAGGGGGCTTATACGAGCAGTACTTC. Translating it yields CASSLSGGLYEQYF.